This T cell receptor beta chain appears in the sequencing data of a study of beta chain features in type 1 diabetes. At the level of the study: The study found patients and healthy donors alike in age, gender and cell yields. General study results and limits: Moderately but significantly shorter TCRB CDR3s were found in Type 1 diabetes patients in all four CD4+ subsets. Researchers reported that naive, central memory and Treg TCRB repertoires appeared more similar in patients than in healthy donors.

V shed 4 bases and J shed 0 bases, with 11 bases lying between them. This CDR3 region has 15 residues. CDR1 and CDR2 from the germline V gene are SGDLS and YYNGEE. Isolated RNA was reverse transcribed in full, so expressed TCRB transcripts were sequenced. The table came from immunoSEQ multiplex PCR; TCRdb's copy has only in-frame clones and leaves some out. Altogether 150,000 to 200,000 clones are present, roughly 60% being singletons, with the ten largest covering around 0.096%. Turning to this clone: Its antigen is as yet unknown.

A heparinised blood draw that averaged about 100 mL was obtained once from each donor. The chain links TRBV9 to TRBJ1-3; D is perhaps TRBD1 (5 bases). The sequencing input was naive CD4+ T cells from blood. This receptor was obtained from a man aged 30-40 years with type 1 diabetes. The CDR3 protein is CASSPGRSSGNTIYF. The CDR3 DNA follows: TGTGCCAGCAGCCCGGGACGGTCCTCTGGAAACACCATATATTTT.